Listed here are 20 T cell receptor beta chains from one sample, sequenced in a study of blood T cell repertoires in COVID-19. Assay used: immunoSEQ multiplex PCR; TCRdb lists only in-frame clones, some missing. The repertoire holds around 130,000 clones, with roughly four fifths as singletons. The sample consisted of peripheral blood. These receptors were taken from a man between 40 and 49 years old with active or convalescent COVID-19.

The V and J genes are TRBV12-3 or TRBV12-4 and TRBJ1-1, with 9 bases that match TRBD1. The V and J ends lost 7 bases and 6 bases, in that order; junction bases with no gene match: 6. This CDR3 is 13 amino acids long. CDR3 DNA sequence: TGTGCCAGCACCTACAGGGGGCGGTCTGAAGCTTTCTTT. Translating gives CASTYRGRSEAFF.

This chain links TRBV9 with TRBJ2-7, with TRBD1 matching 8 bases. After removal of 0 bases from V and 4 bases from J, the junction contained 6 bases not matched to a gene. The germline V gene has CDR1 SGDLS and CDR2 YYNGEE. The CDR3 covers 15 residues. In DNA, the CDR3 is TGTGCCAGCAGCGTAGGCCCAGGACAGGGTTACGAGCAGTACTTC. Protein sequence: CASSVGPGQGYEQYF.

V is TRBV10-2 and J is TRBJ2-1; 9 positions match TRBD1. Germline V gene data show CDR1 as WSHSY and CDR2 as SAAADI. This CDR3 comprises 18 residues. V was clipped by 2 bases and J by 7 bases; unmatched bases: 15. CDR3 protein: CASSEGTGIWLVGNEQFF. For the CDR3, the DNA is TGCGCCAGCAGTGAGGGGACAGGGATTTGGCTAGTTGGGAATGAGCAGTTCTTC.

The chain joins TRBV7-6 to TRBJ2-7; D unclear. CDR1 and CDR2 (germline): SGHVS, FNYEAQ. The CDR3 consists of 14 residues. The ends were cut back, 6 bases at V and 4 bases at J, with 16 bases in the middle. Here the CDR3 DNA reads TGTGCCAGCAGTTTCCAAAAGGAGAGATACGAGCAGTACTTC. Amino acids: CASSFQKERYEQYF.

This chain uses TRBV6-1 with TRBJ1-4; 10 nucleotides align to TRBD1. Unmatched junction bases numbered 10, after V lost 6 bases and J lost 3 bases. Germline-derived CDR1 and CDR2 are MNHNS and SASEGT. The CDR3 consists of 17 residues. This CDR3 reads CASRESGTGASNEKLFF. DNA of the CDR3: TGTGCCAGCAGAGAATCCGGGACAGGGGCCTCTAATGAAAAACTGTTTTTT.

With regard to this clone: Relative to the germline gene, one junction end is altered; a read error may explain this. The chain uses TRBV19 and TRBJ2-1; a weak D match, TRBD2 (7 bases). The CDR3 extends over 15 amino acids. Per the germline V gene, CDR1 is LNHDA and CDR2 is SQIVND (reference sequence). CDR3 nucleotide sequence: TGTGCCAGTAGTACAACCGGGGGGCCCTACAGTGAGCAGTTCTTC. Protein sequence: CASSTTGGPYSEQFF.

This clone was counted once. J is TRBJ1-2 and V is TRBV27; D uncertain. Trimming took off 5 bases at V and 8 bases at J, with 18 bases between the two ends. Germline CDR1 and CDR2: MNHEY and SMNVEV (reference sequence). This CDR3 has 14 residues. The CDR3 protein is CASSRVSGSGGYTF. The CDR3 DNA reads as TGTGCCAGCAGTAGGGTTTCGGGGTCAGGAGGCTACACCTTC.

The sample holds one count of this clone. The chain recombines TRBV3-1 (or the pseudogene TRBV3-2) with TRBJ2-5; 7 nucleotides match TRBD1. The CDR3 length is 18 residues. Trimming cost V 0 bases and J 0 bases; bases outside gene matches: 10. Germline CDR1 and CDR2: LGHDT and YNNKEL (reference sequence). CDR3 amino acids: CASSQDGSMGQNQETQYF. DNA of the CDR3: TGTGCCAGCAGCCAAGATGGCTCTATGGGACAGAACCAAGAGACCCAGTACTTC.

The rearrangement uses TRBV25-1 and TRBJ1-6; D is undetermined. CDR3 length equals 15 residues. Per the germline V gene, CDR1 is MGHDK and CDR2 is SYGVNS. Trimming pared 4 bases from V and 3 bases from J, leaving 10 bases between. Here the CDR3 reads CASSGGPFYNSPLHF. DNA of the CDR3: TGTGCCAGCAGTGGAGGGCCCTTCTATAATTCACCCCTCCACTTT.

In nucleotides, the CDR3 is TGTGCCAGCAGCTTGGCTTTCCGGTCAGGGGATACGCAGTATTTT. Its protein product is CASSLAFRSGDTQYF. V gene TRBV5-5 combines with J gene TRBJ2-3, with D possibly being TRBD1 (5 bases). Germline V gene data show CDR1 as SGHKS and CDR2 as YYEKEE (reference sequence). Trimming cost V 0 bases and J 6 bases, with 14 bases left between them. The CDR3 is 15 amino acids.

Only a few counts were recorded for this clone. V is TRBV6-2 or TRBV6-3 and J is TRBJ1-1; D remains unclear. CDR1 and CDR2 (germline): MNHEY, SVGEGT. Trimming cost V 2 bases and J 7 bases, with 8 bases left between them. This CDR3 spans 12 amino acids. The CDR3 nucleotides are TGTGCCAGCAGTTACACGCAGATTGAAGCTTTCTTT. It specifies CASSYTQIEAFF.

This clone came up a few times. This chain links TRBV10-3 with TRBJ1-1; no clear D gene. V dropped 5 bases and J dropped 3 bases, with 10 bases sitting between them. This CDR3 spans 13 amino acids. CDR1 and CDR2 from the germline V gene are ENHRY and SYGVKD. The CDR3 coding sequence is TGTGCCATCAGTTCCAGAGGAGACACTGAAGCTTTCTTT. Protein: CAISSRGDTEAFF.

This chain uses TRBV10-1 with TRBJ2-3; maybe TRBD2 (5 bases). This CDR3 is 16 amino acids long. V lost 2 bases to trimming and J lost 0 bases, with 12 bases between them. Germline V gene sequence: CDR1 WNHNN, CDR2 SYGVQD (reference sequence). CDR3 sequence (DNA): TGCGCCAGCAGTGAGGAGGGATGGAGAAGCACAGATACGCAGTATTTT. It encodes CASSEEGWRSTDTQYF.

The rearrangement links TRBV7-9 to TRBJ2-7; 8 nucleotides align to TRBD1. CDR1 is SEHNR and CDR2 is FQNEAQ in the germline V gene (reference sequence). The CDR3 spans 13 residues. The trim removed 4 bases at V and 2 bases at J, leaving 1 base unmatched. CDR3 in DNA: TGTGCCAGCAGCTGGGGACAGGCCTACGAGCAGTACTTC. Protein sequence: CASSWGQAYEQYF.

This chain joins TRBV19 and TRBJ1-5; TRBD1 might be the D (5 bases). Trimming removed 7 bases at V and 5 bases at J, with 18 bases between. The CDR3 totals 15 residues. Per the germline V gene, CDR1 is LNHDA and CDR2 is SQIVND (reference sequence). This CDR3 reads CASMGGSKGYQPQHF. For the CDR3, the DNA is TGTGCCAGTATGGGGGGGAGTAAGGGGTATCAGCCCCAGCATTTT.

This clone was seen a handful of times. The J gene is TRBJ1-2, the V gene TRBV27; 10 nucleotides agree with TRBD1. J lost 0 bases, V lost 6 bases, and 13 bases had no gene match. The CDR3 has 18 residues. Germline CDR1 and CDR2: MNHEY and SMNVEV (reference sequence). CDR3 in amino acids: CASRPPRDRGRANYGYTF. The DNA for the CDR3 is TGTGCCAGCAGACCACCAAGGGACAGGGGCAGAGCTAACTATGGCTACACCTTC.

This chain joins TRBV19 and TRBJ2-7, with a possible D match to TRBD1 (6 bases). Germline V gene sequence: CDR1 LNHDA, CDR2 SQIVND (reference sequence). The CDR3 totals 13 residues. In DNA, the CDR3 is TGTGCTACGGCCGGGACACTCTCCTACGAGCAGTACTTC. This codes for CATAGTLSYEQYF.

In its sample, this clone was seen many times. The chain has TRBV12-3 or TRBV12-4 and TRBJ2-3; the D is unclear. The length of the CDR3 is 12 residues. V lost 5 bases and J 0 bases, leaving 3 bases between the germline ends. As DNA, the CDR3 is TGTGCCAGCAGTCAAAGCACAGATACGCAGTATTTT. Its protein product is CASSQSTDTQYF.

The genes are TRBV2 and TRBJ2-7, with a weak D call TRBD2 (5 bases). Trimming took off 3 bases at V and 0 bases at J, with 6 bases between the two ends. The length of the CDR3 is 13 residues. Looked up from germline, CDR1 is SNHLY and CDR2 is FYNNEI. CDR3 bases: TGTGCCAGCAGTGAGGGAGTCTCCTACGAGCAGTACTTC. Amino acid sequence: CASSEGVSYEQYF.

The CDR3 region is CASKRFNEKLFF. Here the CDR3 DNA reads TGTGCCAGCAAGCGTTTTAATGAAAAACTGTTTTTT. The gene calls are TRBV12-3 or TRBV12-4 and TRBJ1-4, with unresolved D. The germline V and J ends were trimmed by 7 bases and 4 bases, with 7 bases remaining between them. The CDR3 totals 12 residues.